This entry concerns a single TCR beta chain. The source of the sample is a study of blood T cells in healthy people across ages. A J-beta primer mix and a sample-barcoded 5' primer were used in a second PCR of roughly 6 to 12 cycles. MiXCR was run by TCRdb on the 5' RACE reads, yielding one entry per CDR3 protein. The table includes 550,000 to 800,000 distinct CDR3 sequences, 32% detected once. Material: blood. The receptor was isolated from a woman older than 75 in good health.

CDR3 protein: CASSFSASNQETQYF. The CDR3 DNA is TGTGCCAGCAGCTTTTCGGCCAGCAACCAAGAGACCCAGTACTTC. The rearrangement joins TRBV7-2 to TRBJ2-5; D remains unclear. V dropped 3 bases and J dropped 0 bases, with 11 bases sitting between them. Germline V gene lookup returns CDR1 SGHTA and CDR2 FQGNSA. The CDR3 is made up of 15 amino acids.